The clone carrying this TCR beta chain was seen a single time. The data derive from a study of cytomegalovirus exposure and HLA in healthy donors. The V gene's germline CDR1 is SGHNT and CDR2 YYREEE (reference sequence). The CDR3 totals 15 residues. The J segment lost 7 bases and the V segment lost 4 bases, leaving 5 bases of the junction unmatched. The PCR contained 60 Vbeta and 13 Jbeta primers. Using immunoSEQ multiplex PCR, the repertoire was profiled, and TCRdb retains in-frame clones only, with some absent. Among about 160,000 clones listed, 60% to 80% were seen once. The sequence derives from a man between 60 and 75 years old in good health and CMV-seronegative. The specimen was PBMCs. This rearrangement joins TRBV5-4 to TRBJ1-6, with TRBD1 matching 10 bases. CDR3 nucleotides: TGTGCCAGCAGCACGTGGGACAGGGGAAATTCACCCCTCCACTTT. It specifies CASSTWDRGNSPLHF.